The 9 T cell receptor beta chains below all came from one sample that was sequenced in a study of shared clonotypes between healthy human individuals. CD8 cells classed as naive were CD45RO-negative and positively selected for CCR7, excluding terminally differentiated effector memory CD45RA+ cells. Assay used: immunoSEQ multiplex PCR; TCRdb lists only in-frame clones, some missing. Altogether around 2,000,000 clones are present, roughly 91% being singletons, with the ten largest covering 1.5% to 2%. Source material: naive CD8+ T cells from PBMCs. The receptors stem from a young man in good health. Some clones in this sample may be carry-over from other donors' samples.

This chain joins TRBV4-3 and TRBJ2-1; 11 positions agree with TRBD2. The CDR3 sequence is 15 residues long. Germline CDR1 is LGHNA and CDR2 is YSLEER. V lost 4 bases to trimming and J lost 7 bases; unmatched junction nucleotides: 6. The CDR3 sequence is CASSPGLAVINEQFF. Here the CDR3 DNA reads TGCGCCAGCAGCCCGGGACTAGCGGTCATTAATGAGCAGTTCTTC.

The chain recombines TRBV25-1 with TRBJ2-5, with a tentative D call TRBD1 (5 bases). The V end lost 3 bases, the J end lost 1 base, and 12 bases lay between the germline ends. The CDR3 spans 15 residues. The germline V gene has CDR1 MGHDK and CDR2 SYGVNS. CDR3 in DNA: TGTGCCAGCAGTGATTTTGAACAGGCCCAAGAGACCCAGTACTTC. Its protein is CASSDFEQAQETQYF.

The V and J genes are TRBV5-1 and TRBJ1-4; 8 bases are a match to TRBD1. There are 15 residues in the CDR3. V shed 4 bases, J shed 5 bases, and the junction held 7 bases outside the gene matches. Germline V gene data show CDR1 as SGHRS and CDR2 as YFSETQ. The CDR3 DNA sequence: TGCGCCAGCAGCCCTGGACAGGGCGGCAATGAAAAACTGTTTTTT. Its protein is CASSPGQGGNEKLFF.

The chain uses TRBV27 and TRBJ1-4, with 9 bases identical to TRBD1. Germline V CDR1 and CDR2: MNHEY, SMNVEV (reference sequence). The junction had 12 bases not matched to a gene; V was cut back by 7 bases and J by 0 bases. The CDR3 consists of 18 residues. The DNA for the CDR3 is TGTGCCAGCAAGACAGGGGGGGGTAATTTTGCAACTAATGAAAAACTGTTTTTT. Translation: CASKTGGGNFATNEKLFF.

A remark on this clone: This sample includes further DNA sequences coding for the same CDR3. This rearrangement joins TRBV28 to TRBJ2-2; a weak D match, TRBD1 (5 bases). The germline V gene has CDR1 MDHEN and CDR2 SYDVKM. V was cut by 3 bases and J by 4 bases, with 6 bases left in between. The CDR3 has 13 amino acids. The CDR3 DNA follows: TGTGCCAGCAGTTTTAGGGGCACCGGGGAGCTGTTTTTT. Translation gives CASSFRGTGELFF.

The rearrangement joins TRBV27 to TRBJ1-1; possibly TRBD1 for D (6 bases). The V end was cut by 5 bases, the J end by 1 base, with 14 bases between. The CDR3 consists of 15 residues. Looked up from germline, CDR1 is MNHEY and CDR2 is SMNVEV (reference sequence). The CDR3 loop is CASSPRGGQNTEAFF. CDR3 nucleotide sequence: TGTGCCAGCAGTCCGCGGGGGGGGCAGAACACTGAAGCTTTCTTT.

This chain connects TRBV6-5 to TRBJ2-7; either TRBD1 or TRBD2 may supply D (5 bases each). V dropped 6 bases and J dropped 4 bases, with 19 bases sitting between them. Germline V gene sequence: CDR1 MNHEY, CDR2 SVGAGI. This CDR3 has 15 residues. The CDR3, as DNA: TGTGCCAGCAGCTCTTCCCCCCGGGACGGGTACGAGCAGTACTTC. Amino acid sequence: CASSSSPRDGYEQYF.

This chain links TRBV4-2 with TRBJ1-1; D is undetermined. Germline V gives CDR1 LGHNA, CDR2 YNFKEQ. The CDR3 sequence is 15 residues long. V gave up 3 bases and J gave up 3 bases, with 14 bases separating them. DNA for the CDR3: TGTGCCAGCAGCCATGCATCTCCCGGGGACACTGAAGCTTTCTTT. Translation gives CASSHASPGDTEAFF.

This sequence joins TRBV14 and TRBJ2-7; no reliable D call. The germline V and J ends were trimmed by 0 bases and 4 bases, with 13 bases remaining between them. CDR3 length: 15 amino acids. The germline V gene encodes CDR1 SGHDN and CDR2 FVKESK. CDR3 residues: CASSQELTSQYEQYF. The CDR3 bases are TGTGCCAGCAGCCAAGAACTCACGTCTCAGTACGAGCAGTACTTC.